This is a list of T cell receptor beta chains from one sample in a study of cytomegalovirus exposure and HLA in healthy donors. Profiled with immunoSEQ multiplex PCR; TCRdb holds only in-frame clones, not every one. The repertoire consists of about 170,000 clones, with about 72% occurring once and the leading ten covering approximately 1.6%. Sequencing used PBMCs. The receptors were gathered from a girl aged 10 to 17 in good health and CMV-seronegative. CDR3s include the opening cysteine and the closing phenylalanine or tryptophan. A D gene is named only where the DNA matches it firmly. Only some rows state a clone size, as once, few, many or a class for expanded clones.

j_call d_call clone_size v_call cdr3_length cdr3_aa cdr3_nt
TRBJ1-5 - few TRBV6-5 12 CASSYEGKPQHF TGTGCCAGCAGTTACGAGGGAAAGCCCCAGCATTTT
TRBJ2-1 - - TRBV11-2 13 CASSLGGVGEQFF TGTGCCAGCAGCTTAGGCGGGGTAGGTGAGCAGTTCTTC
TRBJ1-1 - - TRBV7-9 14 CASSLRNRNTEAFF TGTGCCAGCAGCTTGAGGAATAGGAACACTGAAGCTTTCTTT
TRBJ2-1 - - TRBV6-6 15 CASSIQGGGYNEQFF TGTGCCAGCAGTATACAGGGGGGGGGTTACAATGAGCAGTTCTTC
TRBJ2-5 - - TRBV6-6 16 CASTGGARGGQETQYF TGTGCCAGCACAGGGGGCGCAAGGGGGGGCCAAGAGACCCAGTACTTC
TRBJ1-2 TRBD1 - TRBV10-3 13 CAIMDRGNYGYTF TGTGCCATCATGGACAGGGGCAACTATGGCTACACCTTC
TRBJ2-7 - - TRBV2 14 CASIQGRLEYEQYF TGTGCCAGCATACAAGGCCGACTAGAATACGAGCAGTACTTC
TRBJ2-1 TRBD1 - TRBV6-6 16 CASSILDRGSYNEQFF TGTGCCAGCAGTATCCTCGACAGGGGCTCCTACAATGAGCAGTTCTTC
TRBJ2-2 - - TRBV11-3 19 CASSPPRGSEFGKTGELFF TGTGCCAGCAGCCCACCCCGGGGTAGCGAGTTTGGGAAGACCGGGGAGCTGTTTTTT
TRBJ1-1 TRBD1 few TRBV5-1 15 CASSLGLTGYTEAFF TGCGCCAGCAGCTTGGGATTGACAGGGTACACTGAAGCTTTCTTT
TRBJ1-5 - few TRBV21-1 15 CASSKERGAHQPQHF TGTGCCAGCAGCAAAGAGCGGGGGGCTCATCAGCCCCAGCATTTT
TRBJ1-2 - - TRBV29-1 13 CSVPDRSVVGYTF TGCAGCGTTCCCGACAGGTCGGTAGTTGGCTACACCTTC
TRBJ1-3 - - TRBV5-1 17 CASSRGPGGSSGNTIYF TGCGCCAGCAGCCGTGGACCGGGGGGCAGCTCTGGAAACACCATATATTTT
TRBJ1-5 - - TRBV7-9 14 CASSLGGINQPQHF TGTGCCAGCAGCTTAGGAGGAATCAATCAGCCCCAGCATTTT
TRBJ1-4 TRBD1 many TRBV6-1 14 CASSETGRNEKLFF TGTGCCAGCAGTGAGACAGGGAGGAATGAAAAACTGTTTTTT
TRBJ2-6 - - TRBV6-5 14 CASSGQTGANVLTF TGTGCCAGCAGTGGACAGACTGGGGCCAACGTCCTGACTTTC
TRBJ1-3 - - TRBV2 12 CASRPIGNTIYF TGTGCCAGCAGGCCTATTGGAAACACCATATATTTT
TRBJ1-2 - few TRBV13 13 CASSQGVQQGYTF TGTGCCAGCAGCCAAGGGGTTCAGCAAGGCTACACCTTC
TRBJ2-5 TRBD2 - TRBV6-5 13 CASSPTGGEAQYF TGTGCCAGCAGCCCGACGGGGGGAGAGGCCCAGTACTTC
TRBJ2-5 TRBD1 - TRBV5-1 14 CASSLGQVQETQYF TGCGCCAGCAGCTTAGGACAGGTTCAAGAGACCCAGTACTTC
TRBJ2-1 TRBD1 few TRBV6-6 15 CASRNAGQGTNEQFF TGTGCCAGCAGGAACGCGGGACAGGGGACAAATGAGCAGTTCTTC
TRBJ2-1 TRBD2 few TRBV7-9 15 CASSFSGGARNEQFF TGTGCCAGCAGCTTTAGCGGGGGGGCGAGAAATGAGCAGTTCTTC
TRBJ2-5 TRBD2 - TRBV7-8 13 CASSDSGVETQYF TGTGCCAGCAGCGACAGCGGGGTAGAGACCCAGTACTTC
TRBJ2-7 - few TRBV6-1 14 CASSALGLPYEQYF TGTGCCAGCAGTGCCCTGGGGCTACCCTACGAGCAGTACTTC
TRBJ2-7 TRBD1 - TRBV28 13 CATSGTGSYEQYF TGTGCCACGTCCGGGACAGGGTCATACGAGCAGTACTTC
TRBJ2-3 TRBD2 - TRBV4-2 16 CASSRLAGGATDTQYF TGTGCCAGCAGCCGCTTAGCGGGGGGGGCCACAGATACGCAGTATTTT
TRBJ1-2 - - TRBV6-1 11 CASSVTRGYTF TGTGCCAGCAGTGTAACTAGGGGCTACACCTTC
TRBJ1-5 - once TRBV19 18 CASSIGPMTGMPNQPQHF TGTGCCAGTAGTATAGGCCCAATGACAGGCATGCCCAATCAGCCCCAGCATTTT
TRBJ2-7 TRBD2 - TRBV4-2 15 CASSQEELAGPVQYF TGTGCCAGCAGCCAAGAGGAACTAGCGGGACCGGTACAGTACTTC
TRBJ1-5 - - TRBV6-6 14 CASSYSGMGDPQHF TGTGCCAGCAGTTACTCCGGGATGGGTGATCCCCAGCATTTT
TRBJ2-3 TRBD1 - TRBV27 16 CASSLWIGTGTDTQYF TGTGCCAGCAGTTTATGGATCGGGACAGGCACAGATACGCAGTATTTT
TRBJ2-2 - - TRBV5-1 17 CASSLGSGGGAAGELFF TGCGCCAGCAGCTTGGGAAGTGGAGGGGGCGCCGCCGGGGAGCTGTTTTTT
TRBJ1-5 TRBD1 once TRBV2 15 CASTYQDRASQPQHF TGTGCCAGCACCTATCAGGACAGGGCTAGTCAGCCCCAGCATTTT
TRBJ2-2 TRBD1 - TRBV7-3 17 CASSLTGQGAETGELFF TGTGCCAGCAGCTTAACGGGACAGGGGGCGGAGACCGGGGAGCTGTTTTTT
TRBJ1-1 TRBD1 - TRBV27 13 CASSGQAMTEAFF TGTGCCAGCAGCGGACAGGCGATGACTGAAGCTTTCTTT
TRBJ2-1 - few TRBV7-9 14 CASSFGEGYNEQFF TGTGCCAGCAGCTTTGGAGAAGGATACAATGAGCAGTTCTTC
TRBJ1-1 TRBD1 - TRBV27 11 CASRRQGEAFF TGTGCCAGCAGGCGACAGGGCGAAGCTTTCTTT
TRBJ1-3 - - TRBV4-1 16 CASSQPTTDSGNTIYF TGCGCCAGCAGCCAACCCACGACAGATTCTGGAAACACCATATATTTT
TRBJ2-7 TRBD1 few TRBV6-6 14 CASRMGQNTYEQYF TGTGCCAGCAGGATGGGACAGAACACCTACGAGCAGTACTTC
TRBJ2-5 TRBD1 - TRBV7-9 14 CASSFGQGAGEQYF TGTGCCAGCAGCTTCGGACAGGGGGCAGGAGAGCAGTACTTC
TRBJ2-5 TRBD2 - TRBV5-4 14 CASRVGGGSETQYF TGTGCCAGCAGAGTCGGGGGGGGCTCGGAGACCCAGTACTTC
TRBJ1-2 - few TRBV5-6 15 CASNENRVANYGYTF TGTGCCAGCAACGAGAACAGGGTTGCTAACTATGGCTACACCTTC
TRBJ1-5 - - TRBV15 15 CATSLGGSLNQPQHF TGTGCCACCAGCCTGGGGGGGTCTTTGAATCAGCCCCAGCATTTT
TRBJ2-7 TRBD1 - TRBV29-1 12 CSVSGTGVFQYF TGCAGCGTCTCGGGGACAGGCGTTTTCCAGTACTTC
TRBJ2-4 TRBD2 - TRBV6-1 17 CASSETSGGLGKNIQYF TGTGCCAGCAGTGAGACTAGCGGGGGCTTGGGGAAAAACATTCAGTACTTC